This T cell receptor beta chain emerged from a study of vaccination and CD4 T cells after COVID-19. About the research overall: Cells were stimulated with overlapping spike peptides from SARS-CoV-2, HCoV-NL63, HCoV-OC43 and HCoV-229E. Each control was exposed to a CEFX pool, an HIV-1 Nef pool, or no peptide at all.

Treatment defined: approximately nine-day PBMC culture with coronavirus spike peptide pools or control peptides (ViraFEST assay). ViraFEST used peptide pools to expand antigen-specific T cells, then sequenced TCRs. For this clonotype: Its matching antigen is unknown.

Scientists ran DNA taken from cultured CD4+ T cells through the Oncomine TCR Beta short-read assay for sequencing. Genomic DNA extraction was carried out from cultured CD4+ T cells. One entry per CDR3 protein, called by TCRdb with MiXCR from the PCR reads. Among about 20,000 distinct CDR3 sequences, under 65% were seen once, and the ten largest hold 8% to 9.5%. The CDR3 sequence is 16 residues long. Germline CDR1 and CDR2: LGHDT and YNNKEL (reference sequence). Trimming at V came to 0 bases and at J to 4 bases, leaving 6 bases not matched to a gene. The chain has TRBV3-1 and TRBJ2-1, with 7 bases identical to TRBD1. Specimen: CD4+ T cells from blood, cultured in vitro, collected after SARS-CoV-2 vaccination. The source of this sequence is a human donor who had recovered from COVID-19. As DNA, the CDR3 is TGTGCCAGCAGCCAAGATGGTGGACAGGCTTACAATGAGCAGTTCTTC. This sequence encodes CASSQDGGQAYNEQFF.